One sample yielded the 8 T cell receptor beta chains listed below, sequenced in a study of T cells in Graves' hyperthyroidism and ophthalmopathy. RNA transcripts yielded amplified TCR beta CDR3 regions. First-round RT-PCR of the TCR CDR3 relied on the HTBI primer set. Using its own MiXCR run on the multiplex PCR reads, TCRdb lists one record per CDR3 protein. In the table there are approximately 600,000 distinct CDR3 sequences, 20% to 25% of which are singletons. Specimen: blood. The source is a man aged 25 to 40 with Graves' ophthalmopathy.

On this clonotype itself: This sequence may be a read error, since a much larger clone differs from it by one base. J is TRBJ1-1 and V is TRBV6-5; weak D call: TRBD1 (6 bases). There are 14 residues in the CDR3. CDR1 and CDR2 from the germline V gene are MNHEY and SVGAGI. Here the CDR3 reads CASGYDRRNTEAFF. In DNA, the CDR3 is TGTGCCAGCGGTTACGACAGGCGGAACACTGAAGCTTTCTTT.

This clonotype has ten or more counts. V usage is TRBV5-1 and J usage is TRBJ2-1, with 7 positions matching TRBD1. The CDR3 is made up of 15 amino acids. Looked up from germline, CDR1 is SGHRS and CDR2 is YFSETQ. V lost 4 bases to trimming and J lost 0 bases; unmatched junction nucleotides: 4. CDR3 protein: CASSLGGLSYNEQFF. CDR3 sequence (DNA): TGCGCCAGCAGCCTAGGGGGCCTCTCCTACAATGAGCAGTTCTTC.

This clonotype was detected many times. V is TRBV11-2 and J is TRBJ2-1; either TRBD1 or TRBD2 may supply D (7 bases each). Deletions cut 5 bases from V and 7 bases from J, with 15 bases between. Germline values: CDR1 SGHAT, CDR2 FQNNGV. The CDR3 is made up of 14 amino acids. The CDR3 nucleotides read TGTGCCAGCAGCCCCTGGGAGGGACAGAATGAGCAGTTCTTC. Protein sequence: CASSPWEGQNEQFF.

With regard to this clonotype: A much more abundant neighbour one base away suggests this may be a read error. The CDR3 region has the DNA TGCAGTGCTACGGACATCCCCTTGGGATGCGAGCAGTACTTC. Its protein product is CSATDIPLGCEQYF. The chain employs TRBV20-1 and TRBJ2-7, with D maybe TRBD1 (5 bases). Germline CDR1 reads DFQATT; CDR2 reads SNEGSKA (reference sequence). The CDR3 is made up of 14 amino acids. V lost 4 bases to trimming and J lost 6 bases, with 19 bases between them.

This clonotype was observed a handful of times. J is TRBJ2-1 and V is TRBV7-3; TRBD2 aligns across 15 bases. Trimming at V came to 5 bases and at J to 8 bases, leaving 13 bases not matched to a gene. The CDR3 totals 18 residues. Germline V lookup: CDR1 SGHTA, CDR2 FQGTGA. CDR3 region: CASSPTRTSGRAPDEQFF. CDR3 nucleotides: TGTGCCAGCAGCCCAACGCGGACTAGCGGGAGGGCCCCGGATGAGCAGTTCTTC.

This clonotype was seen more than once but under ten times. The gene calls are TRBV6-1 and TRBJ2-3; 8 bases are a match to TRBD1. The CDR3 runs to 16 residues. Germline assignment: CDR1 MNHNS and CDR2 SASEGT. The junction had 9 bases not matched to a gene; V was cut back by 5 bases and J by 2 bases. The CDR3 protein is CASSSSGQGLTDTQYF. The CDR3 region has the DNA TGTGCCAGCAGTTCATCAGGACAGGGCCTCACAGATACGCAGTATTTT.

The J gene is TRBJ1-2, the V gene TRBV4-1; D is unclear. The ends were cut back, 2 bases at V and 0 bases at J, with 7 bases in the middle. Germline CDR1 and CDR2: MGHRA and YSYEKL. This CDR3 contains 14 residues. CDR3 bases: TGCGCCAGCAGCCAAACACAACCTAACTATGGCTACACCTTC. It specifies CASSQTQPNYGYTF.

V usage is TRBV27 and J usage is TRBJ1-1; D is perhaps TRBD1 (5 bases). The germline V gene has CDR1 MNHEY and CDR2 SMNVEV (reference sequence). Trimming shortened V by 7 bases and J by 5 bases, and 14 bases separated the two germline ends. This CDR3 spans 13 amino acids. The CDR3 coding sequence is TGTGCCAGCAAAGGGGTTTCTGGGACTGAAGCTTTCTTT. Its protein product is CASKGVSGTEAFF.